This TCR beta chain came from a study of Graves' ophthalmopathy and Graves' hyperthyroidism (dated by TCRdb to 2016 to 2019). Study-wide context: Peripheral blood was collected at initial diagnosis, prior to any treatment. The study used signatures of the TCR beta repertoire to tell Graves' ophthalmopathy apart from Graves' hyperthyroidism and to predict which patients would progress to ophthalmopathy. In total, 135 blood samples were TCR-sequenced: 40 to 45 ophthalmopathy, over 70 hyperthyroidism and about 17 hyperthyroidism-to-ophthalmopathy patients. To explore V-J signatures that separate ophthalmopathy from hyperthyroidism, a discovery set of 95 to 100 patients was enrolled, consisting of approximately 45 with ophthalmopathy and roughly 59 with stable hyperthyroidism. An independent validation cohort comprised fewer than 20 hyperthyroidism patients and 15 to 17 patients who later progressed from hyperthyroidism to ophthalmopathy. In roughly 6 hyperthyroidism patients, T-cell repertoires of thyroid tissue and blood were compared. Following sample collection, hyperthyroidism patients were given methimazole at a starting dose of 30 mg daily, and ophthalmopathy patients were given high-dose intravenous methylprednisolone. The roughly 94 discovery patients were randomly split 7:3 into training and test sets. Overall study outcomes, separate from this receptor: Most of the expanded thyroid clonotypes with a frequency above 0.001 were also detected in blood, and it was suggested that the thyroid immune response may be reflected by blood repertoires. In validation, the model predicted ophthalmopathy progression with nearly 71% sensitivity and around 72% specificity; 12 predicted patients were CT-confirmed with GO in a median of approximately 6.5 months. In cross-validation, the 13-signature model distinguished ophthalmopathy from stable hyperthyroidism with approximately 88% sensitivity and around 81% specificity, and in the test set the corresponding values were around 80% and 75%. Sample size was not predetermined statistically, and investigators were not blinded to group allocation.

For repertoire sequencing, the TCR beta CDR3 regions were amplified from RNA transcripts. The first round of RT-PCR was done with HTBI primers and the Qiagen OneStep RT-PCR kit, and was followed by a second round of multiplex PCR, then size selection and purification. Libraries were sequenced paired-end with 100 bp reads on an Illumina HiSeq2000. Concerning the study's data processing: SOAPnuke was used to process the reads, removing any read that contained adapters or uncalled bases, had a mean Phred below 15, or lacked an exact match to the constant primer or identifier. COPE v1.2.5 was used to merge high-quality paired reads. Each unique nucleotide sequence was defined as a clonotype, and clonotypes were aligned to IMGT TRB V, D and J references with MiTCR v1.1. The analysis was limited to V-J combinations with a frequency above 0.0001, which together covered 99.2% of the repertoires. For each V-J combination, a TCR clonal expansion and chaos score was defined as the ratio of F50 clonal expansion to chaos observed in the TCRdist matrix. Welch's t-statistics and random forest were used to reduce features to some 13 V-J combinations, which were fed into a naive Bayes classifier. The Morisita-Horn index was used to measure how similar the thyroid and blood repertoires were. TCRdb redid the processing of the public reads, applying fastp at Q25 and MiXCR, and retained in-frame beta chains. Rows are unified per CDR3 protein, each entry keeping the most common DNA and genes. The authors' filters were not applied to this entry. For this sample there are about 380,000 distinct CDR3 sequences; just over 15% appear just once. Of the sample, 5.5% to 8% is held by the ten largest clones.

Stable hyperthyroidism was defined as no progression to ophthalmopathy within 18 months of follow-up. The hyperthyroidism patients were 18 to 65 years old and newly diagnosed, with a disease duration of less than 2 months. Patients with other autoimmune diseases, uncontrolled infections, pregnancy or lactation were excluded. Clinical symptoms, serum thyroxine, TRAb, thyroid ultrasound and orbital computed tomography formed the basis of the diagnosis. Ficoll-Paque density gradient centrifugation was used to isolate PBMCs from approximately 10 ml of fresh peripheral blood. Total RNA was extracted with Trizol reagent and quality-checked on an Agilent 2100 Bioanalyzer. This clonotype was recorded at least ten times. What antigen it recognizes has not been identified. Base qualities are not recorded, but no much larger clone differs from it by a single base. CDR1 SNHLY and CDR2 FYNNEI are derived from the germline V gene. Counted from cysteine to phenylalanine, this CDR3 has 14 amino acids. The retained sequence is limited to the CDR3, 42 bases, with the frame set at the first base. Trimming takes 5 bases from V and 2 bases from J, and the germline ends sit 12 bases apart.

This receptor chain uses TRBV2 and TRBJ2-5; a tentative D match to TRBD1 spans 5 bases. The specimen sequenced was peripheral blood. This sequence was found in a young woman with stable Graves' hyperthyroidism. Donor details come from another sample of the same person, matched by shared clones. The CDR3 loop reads CASSPDILQETQYF. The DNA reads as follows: TGTGCCAGCAGTCCGGACATTCTTCAAGAGACCCAGTACTTC.